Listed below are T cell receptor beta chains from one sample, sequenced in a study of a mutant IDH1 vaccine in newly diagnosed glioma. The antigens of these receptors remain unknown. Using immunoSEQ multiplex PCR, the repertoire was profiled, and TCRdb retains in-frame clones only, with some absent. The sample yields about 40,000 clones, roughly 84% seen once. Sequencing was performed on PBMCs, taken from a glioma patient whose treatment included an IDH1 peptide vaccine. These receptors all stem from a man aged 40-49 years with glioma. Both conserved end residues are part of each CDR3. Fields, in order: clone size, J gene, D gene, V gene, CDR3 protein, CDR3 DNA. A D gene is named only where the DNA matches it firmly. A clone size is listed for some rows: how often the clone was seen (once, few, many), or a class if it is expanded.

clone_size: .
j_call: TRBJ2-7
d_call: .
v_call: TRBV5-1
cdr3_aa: CASSLGASYEQYF
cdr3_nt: TGCGCCAGCAGCTTGGGGGCCTCCTACGAGCAGTACTTC

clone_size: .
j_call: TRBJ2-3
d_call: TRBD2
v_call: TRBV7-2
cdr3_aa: CASSLATLAGGSDTQYF
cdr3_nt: TGTGCCAGCAGCTTAGCGACCCTAGCGGGAGGATCAGATACGCAGTATTTT

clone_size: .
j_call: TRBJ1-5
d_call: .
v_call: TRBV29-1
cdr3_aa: CSAKWSGQPQHF
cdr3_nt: TGCAGCGCCAAATGGAGTGGTCAGCCCCAGCATTTT

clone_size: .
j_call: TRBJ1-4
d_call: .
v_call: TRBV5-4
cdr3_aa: CASSLDWSSDEKLFF
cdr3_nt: TGTGCCAGCAGCTTGGATTGGTCAAGCGATGAAAAACTGTTTTTT

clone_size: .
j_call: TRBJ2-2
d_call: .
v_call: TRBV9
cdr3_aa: CASSVGANTGELFF
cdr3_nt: TGTGCCAGCAGCGTGGGGGCAAACACCGGGGAGCTGTTTTTT

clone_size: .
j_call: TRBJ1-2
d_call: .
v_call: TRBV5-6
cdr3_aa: CASSLVAAQAGYTF
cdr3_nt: TGTGCCAGCAGCTTGGTCGCGGCACAGGCGGGCTACACCTTC

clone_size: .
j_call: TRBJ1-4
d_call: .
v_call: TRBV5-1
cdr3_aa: CASSSGTRSEKLFF
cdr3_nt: TGCGCCAGCAGTTCCGGGACCAGGAGTGAAAAACTGTTTTTT

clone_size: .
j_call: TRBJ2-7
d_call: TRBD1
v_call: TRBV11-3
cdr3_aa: CASSLYRGYEQYF
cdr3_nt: TGTGCCAGCAGCTTATACAGGGGATACGAGCAGTACTTC

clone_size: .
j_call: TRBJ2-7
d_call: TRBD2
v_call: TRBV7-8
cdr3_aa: CASSPSGRSYEQYF
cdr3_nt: TGTGCCAGCAGCCCTAGCGGTCGCTCCTACGAGCAGTACTTC

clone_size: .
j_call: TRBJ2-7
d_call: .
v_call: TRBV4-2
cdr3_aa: CASSPPFSTTYEQYF
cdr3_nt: TGTGCCAGCAGCCCTCCCTTCAGTACGACCTACGAGCAGTACTTC

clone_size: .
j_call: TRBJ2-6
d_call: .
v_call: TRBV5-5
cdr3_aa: CASSLRASGANVLTF
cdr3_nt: TGTGCCAGCAGCTTGAGAGCCTCTGGGGCCAACGTCCTGACTTTC

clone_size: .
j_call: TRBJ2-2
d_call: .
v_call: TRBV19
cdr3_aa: CASTRELNTGELFF
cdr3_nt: TGTGCCAGTACACGGGAGCTGAACACCGGGGAGCTGTTTTTT

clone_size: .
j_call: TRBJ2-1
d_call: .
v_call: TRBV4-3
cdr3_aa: CASSQDGYNEQFF
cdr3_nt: TGCGCCAGCAGCCAAGACGGGTACAATGAGCAGTTCTTC

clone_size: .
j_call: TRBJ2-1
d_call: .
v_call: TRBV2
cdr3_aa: CASAEAGPNYNEQFF
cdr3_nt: TGTGCCAGCGCCGAAGCGGGCCCCAATTACAATGAGCAGTTCTTC

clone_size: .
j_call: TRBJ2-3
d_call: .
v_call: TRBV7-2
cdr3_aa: CASSVGTTQYF
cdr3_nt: TGTGCCAGCAGCGTAGGGACCACGCAGTATTTT

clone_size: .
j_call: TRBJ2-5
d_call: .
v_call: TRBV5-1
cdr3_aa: CASSFLETQYF
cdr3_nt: TGCGCCAGCAGCTTTCTGGAGACCCAGTACTTC

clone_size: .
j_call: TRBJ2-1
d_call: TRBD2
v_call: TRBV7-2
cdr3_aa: CASSFPKREWSEQFF
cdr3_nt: TGTGCCAGCAGCTTTCCAAAGCGGGAGTGGAGTGAGCAGTTCTTC

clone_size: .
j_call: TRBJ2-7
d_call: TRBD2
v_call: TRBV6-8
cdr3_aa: CASSPFSGRAYRNEQYF
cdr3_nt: TGTGCCAGCAGTCCCTTTAGCGGGAGGGCCTATCGTAACGAGCAGTACTTC

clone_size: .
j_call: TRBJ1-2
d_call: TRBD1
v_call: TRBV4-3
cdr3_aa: CASSPSQGAIGYTF
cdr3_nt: TGCGCCAGCAGCCCCTCACAGGGGGCTATAGGCTACACCTTC

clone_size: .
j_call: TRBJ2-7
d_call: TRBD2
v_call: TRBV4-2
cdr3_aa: CASSQDTSGTMGAYF
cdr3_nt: TGTGCCAGCAGCCAAGACACTAGCGGAACCATGGGTGCGTACTTC

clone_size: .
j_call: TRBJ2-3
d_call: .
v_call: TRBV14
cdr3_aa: CASSQTTDTQYF
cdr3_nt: TGTGCCAGCAGCCAAACAACAGATACGCAGTATTTT

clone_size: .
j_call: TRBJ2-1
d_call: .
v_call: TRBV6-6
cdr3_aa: CASSYNFINEQFF
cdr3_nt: TGTGCCAGCAGTTACAATTTCATCAATGAGCAGTTCTTC

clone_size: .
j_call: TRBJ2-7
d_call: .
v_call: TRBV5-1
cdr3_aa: CASSLISGSEQYF
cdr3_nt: TGCGCCAGCAGCTTGATTTCCGGGAGCGAGCAGTACTTC

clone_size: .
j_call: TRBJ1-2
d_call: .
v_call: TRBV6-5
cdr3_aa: CASSYRVGYGYTF
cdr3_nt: TGTGCCAGCAGTTACAGGGTGGGCTATGGCTACACCTTC

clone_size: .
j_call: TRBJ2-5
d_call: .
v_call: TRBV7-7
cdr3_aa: CASSLGGKETQYF
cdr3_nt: TGTGCTAGCAGCTTAGGAGGGAAAGAGACCCAGTACTTC

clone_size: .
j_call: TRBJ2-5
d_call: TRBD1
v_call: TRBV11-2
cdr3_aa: CASSNTGGQETQYF
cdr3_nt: TGTGCCAGCAGCAATACAGGGGGACAAGAGACCCAGTACTTC

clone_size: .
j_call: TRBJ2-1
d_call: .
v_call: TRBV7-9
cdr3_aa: CASSPLVGEQFF
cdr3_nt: TGTGCCAGCAGCCCTTTAGTGGGTGAGCAGTTCTTC

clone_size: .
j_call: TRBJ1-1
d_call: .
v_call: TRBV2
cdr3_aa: CASSAQGWRNTEAFF
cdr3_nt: TGTGCCAGCAGTGCCCAGGGGTGGAGGAACACTGAAGCTTTCTTT

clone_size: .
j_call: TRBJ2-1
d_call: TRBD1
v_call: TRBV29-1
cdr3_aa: CSVVNAGTGGHEQFF
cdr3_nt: TGCAGCGTCGTGAACGCTGGGACAGGGGGGCATGAGCAGTTCTTC

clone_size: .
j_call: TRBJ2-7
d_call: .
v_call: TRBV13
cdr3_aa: CASSLGGSREQYF
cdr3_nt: TGTGCCAGCAGCTTAGGCGGGTCGAGGGAGCAGTACTTC

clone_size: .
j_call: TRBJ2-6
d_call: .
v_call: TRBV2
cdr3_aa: CASSPSGVAGANVLTF
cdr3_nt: TGTGCCAGCAGTCCCAGTGGGGTAGCTGGGGCCAACGTCCTGACTTTC

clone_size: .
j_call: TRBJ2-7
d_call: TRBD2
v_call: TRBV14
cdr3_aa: CASRESGRGTYEQYF
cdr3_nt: TGTGCCAGCAGGGAAAGCGGGAGGGGGACCTACGAGCAGTACTTC

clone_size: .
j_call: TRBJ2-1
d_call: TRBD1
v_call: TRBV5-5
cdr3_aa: CASSGGQGVDNEQFF
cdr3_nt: TGTGCCAGCAGCGGGGGACAGGGGGTGGACAATGAGCAGTTCTTC

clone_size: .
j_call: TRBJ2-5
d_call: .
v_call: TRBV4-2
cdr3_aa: CASSHGGETQYF
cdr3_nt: TGTGCCAGCAGCCATGGAGGGGAGACCCAGTACTTC

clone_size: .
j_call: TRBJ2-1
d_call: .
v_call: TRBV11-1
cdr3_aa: CASSITGTLNEQFF
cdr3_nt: TGTGCCAGCAGCATAACCGGGACGCTCAATGAGCAGTTCTTC

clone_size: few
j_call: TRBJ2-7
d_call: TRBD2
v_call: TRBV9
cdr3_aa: CASSVGTSGAYEQYF
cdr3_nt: TGTGCCAGCAGCGTTGGGACTAGCGGAGCCTACGAGCAGTACTTC

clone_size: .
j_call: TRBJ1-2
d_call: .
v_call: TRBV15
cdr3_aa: CATSSSRGPYGYTF
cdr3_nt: TGTGCCACCAGCTCAAGCCGAGGACCCTATGGCTACACCTTC

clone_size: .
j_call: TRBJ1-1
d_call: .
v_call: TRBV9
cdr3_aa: CASSPANTEAFF
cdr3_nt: TGTGCCAGCAGCCCAGCGAACACTGAAGCTTTCTTT

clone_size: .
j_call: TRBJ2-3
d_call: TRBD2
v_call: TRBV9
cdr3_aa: CASSVGREYLLTQYF
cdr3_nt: TGTGCCAGCAGCGTAGGGCGGGAGTACCTCCTAACGCAGTATTTT

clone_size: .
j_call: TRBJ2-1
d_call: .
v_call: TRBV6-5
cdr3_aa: CASSRTTSARNEQFF
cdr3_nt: TGTGCCAGCAGCAGAACGACAAGCGCACGGAATGAGCAGTTCTTC

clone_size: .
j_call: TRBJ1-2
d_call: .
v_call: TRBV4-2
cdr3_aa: CASSQVVQGENYGYTF
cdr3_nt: TGTGCCAGCAGCCAAGTTGTCCAGGGTGAAAACTATGGCTACACCTTC

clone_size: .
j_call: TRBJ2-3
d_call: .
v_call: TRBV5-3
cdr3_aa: CARSLDLPSMISDTQYF
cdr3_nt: TGTGCCAGAAGCTTGGATCTTCCGTCTATGATATCAGATACGCAGTATTTT

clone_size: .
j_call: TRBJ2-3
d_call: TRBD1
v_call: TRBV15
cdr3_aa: CATSGQGARADTQYF
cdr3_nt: TGTGCCACCAGCGGACAGGGGGCGCGGGCAGATACGCAGTATTTT

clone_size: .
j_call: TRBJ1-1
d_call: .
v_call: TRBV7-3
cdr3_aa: CASSPSGVGTEAFF
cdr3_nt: TGTGCCAGCAGCCCCTCAGGGGTGGGCACTGAAGCTTTCTTT

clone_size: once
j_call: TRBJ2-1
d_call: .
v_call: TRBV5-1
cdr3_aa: CASSLAGEQFF
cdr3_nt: TGCGCCAGCAGCTTGGCGGGGGAGCAGTTCTTC

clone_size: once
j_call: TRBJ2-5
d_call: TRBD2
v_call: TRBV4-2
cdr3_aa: CASSQAGGSQETQYF
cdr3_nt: TGTGCCAGCAGCCAAGCGGGAGGATCTCAAGAGACCCAGTACTTC

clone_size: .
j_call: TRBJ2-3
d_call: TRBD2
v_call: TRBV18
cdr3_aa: CASSPRETSGRTQYF
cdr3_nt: TGTGCCAGCTCACCACGTGAGACTAGCGGGAGGACGCAGTATTTT

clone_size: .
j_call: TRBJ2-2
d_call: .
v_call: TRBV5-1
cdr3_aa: CASSGQAGNTGELFF
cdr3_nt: TGCGCCAGCAGCGGCCAGGCGGGGAACACCGGGGAGCTGTTTTTT

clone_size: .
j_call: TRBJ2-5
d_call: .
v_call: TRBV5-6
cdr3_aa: CASSFLSAGAVLTQYF
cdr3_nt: TGTGCCAGCAGCTTTTTGTCGGCAGGGGCGGTGTTGACCCAGTACTTC

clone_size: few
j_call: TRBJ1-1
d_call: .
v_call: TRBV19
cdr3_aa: CASSIVGGGTEAFF
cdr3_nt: TGTGCCAGTAGTATAGTAGGAGGGGGAACTGAAGCTTTCTTT

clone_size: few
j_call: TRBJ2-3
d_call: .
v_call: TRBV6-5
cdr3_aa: CASKYSVEDTQYF
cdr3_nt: TGTGCCAGCAAATACTCGGTTGAAGATACGCAGTATTTT

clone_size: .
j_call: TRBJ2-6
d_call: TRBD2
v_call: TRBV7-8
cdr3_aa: CASSLAGLDFSGANVLTF
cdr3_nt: TGTGCCAGCAGCTTAGCGGGACTAGATTTCTCTGGGGCCAACGTCCTGACTTTC

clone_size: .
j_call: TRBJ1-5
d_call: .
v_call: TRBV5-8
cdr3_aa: CASSFTGEGVPQHF
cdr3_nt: TGTGCCAGCAGCTTTACTGGGGAGGGGGTGCCCCAGCATTTT

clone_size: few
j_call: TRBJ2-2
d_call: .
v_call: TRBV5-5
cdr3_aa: CASSWVGGANTGELFF
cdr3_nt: TGTGCCAGCAGCTGGGTCGGGGGCGCGAACACCGGGGAGCTGTTTTTT